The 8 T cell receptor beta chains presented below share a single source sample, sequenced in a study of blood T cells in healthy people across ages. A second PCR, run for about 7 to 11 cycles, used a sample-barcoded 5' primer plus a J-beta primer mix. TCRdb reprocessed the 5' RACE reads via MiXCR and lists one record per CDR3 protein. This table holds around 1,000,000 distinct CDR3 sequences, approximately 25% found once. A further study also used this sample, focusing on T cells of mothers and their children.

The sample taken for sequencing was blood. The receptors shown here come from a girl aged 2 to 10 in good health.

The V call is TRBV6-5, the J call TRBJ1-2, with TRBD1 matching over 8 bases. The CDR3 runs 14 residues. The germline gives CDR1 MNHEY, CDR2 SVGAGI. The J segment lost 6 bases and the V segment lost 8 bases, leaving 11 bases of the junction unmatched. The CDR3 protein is CASREPPGGDGYTF. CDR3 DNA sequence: TGTGCCAGCCGAGAGCCCCCAGGGGGCGATGGCTACACCTTC.

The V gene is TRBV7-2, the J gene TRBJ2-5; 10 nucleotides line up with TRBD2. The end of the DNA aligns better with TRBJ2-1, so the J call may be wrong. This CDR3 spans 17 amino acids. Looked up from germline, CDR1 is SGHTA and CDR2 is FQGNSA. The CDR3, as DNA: TGTGCCAGCGGACGGCTAGCGGGAGTGTGGGAAGGGAATGAGCAGTTCTTC. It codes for CASGRLAGVWEGNEQFF.

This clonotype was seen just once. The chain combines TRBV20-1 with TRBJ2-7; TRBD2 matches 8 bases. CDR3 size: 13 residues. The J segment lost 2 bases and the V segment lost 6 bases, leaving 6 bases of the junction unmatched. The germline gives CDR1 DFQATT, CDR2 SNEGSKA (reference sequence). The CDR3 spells CSAKTSGPYEQYF. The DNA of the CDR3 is TGCAGTGCCAAAACTAGCGGCCCCTACGAGCAGTACTTC.

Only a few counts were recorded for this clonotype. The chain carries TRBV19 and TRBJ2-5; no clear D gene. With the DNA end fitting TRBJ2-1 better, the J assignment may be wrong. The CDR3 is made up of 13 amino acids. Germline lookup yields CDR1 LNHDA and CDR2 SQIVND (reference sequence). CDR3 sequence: CASSLTFLNEQFF. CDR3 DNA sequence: TGTGCCAGTAGCCTGACCTTCCTCAATGAGCAGTTCTTC.

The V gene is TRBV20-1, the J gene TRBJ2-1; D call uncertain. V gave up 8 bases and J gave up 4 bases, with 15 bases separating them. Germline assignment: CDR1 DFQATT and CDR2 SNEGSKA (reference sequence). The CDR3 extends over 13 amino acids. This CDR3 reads CSTAGSTYNEQFF. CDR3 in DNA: TGCAGTACAGCCGGCTCTACTTACAATGAGCAGTTCTTC.

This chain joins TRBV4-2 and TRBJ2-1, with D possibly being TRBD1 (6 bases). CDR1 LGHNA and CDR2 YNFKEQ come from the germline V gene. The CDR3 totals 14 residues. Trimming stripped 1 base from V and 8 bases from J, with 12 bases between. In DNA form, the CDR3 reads TGTGCCAGCAGCCAAGGAACAGGGAGATATGAGCAGTTCTTC. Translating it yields CASSQGTGRYEQFF.

The CDR3 region is CATSRFRQDYGYTF. For the CDR3, the DNA is TGTGCCACCAGCAGATTCAGACAAGACTATGGCTACACCTTC. The rearrangement joins TRBV15 to TRBJ1-2; no reliable D call. The germline V gene has CDR1 LNHNV and CDR2 YYDKDF (reference sequence). Trimming removed 2 bases from V and 3 bases from J, with 10 bases in between. CDR3 length: 14 residues. Supplemented by reference TRBV15 and TRBJ1-2, the full variable domain reads DAMVIQNPRYQVTQFGKPVTLSCSQTLNHNVMYWYQQKSSQAPKLLFHYYDKDFNNEADTPDNFQSRRPNTSFCFLDIRSPGLGDTAMYLCATSRFRQDYGYTFGSGTRLTVV.

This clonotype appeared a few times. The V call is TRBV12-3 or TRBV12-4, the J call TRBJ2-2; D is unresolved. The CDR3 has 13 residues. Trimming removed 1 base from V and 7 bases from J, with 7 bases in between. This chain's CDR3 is CASSLVGLGELFF. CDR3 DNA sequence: TGTGCCAGCAGTTTAGTTGGGCTCGGGGAGCTGTTTTTT.